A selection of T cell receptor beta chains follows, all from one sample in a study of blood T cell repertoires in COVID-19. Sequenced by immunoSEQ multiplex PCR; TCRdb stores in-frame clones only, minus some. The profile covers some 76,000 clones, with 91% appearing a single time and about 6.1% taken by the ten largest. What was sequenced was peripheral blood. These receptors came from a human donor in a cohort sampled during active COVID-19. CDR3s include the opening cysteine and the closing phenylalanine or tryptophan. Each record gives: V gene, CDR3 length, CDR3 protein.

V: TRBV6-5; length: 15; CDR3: CASSYVGGGSYEQYF
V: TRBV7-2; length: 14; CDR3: CASSSRQGSYLAFF
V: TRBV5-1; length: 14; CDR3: CASSHGTGDQPQHF
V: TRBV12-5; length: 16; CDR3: CASGEGPGQGSETQYF
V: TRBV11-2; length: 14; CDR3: CASSFSSANYGYTF
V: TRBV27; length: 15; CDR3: CASSLGRTARGGQFF
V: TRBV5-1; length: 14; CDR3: CASSLGPGGTEAFF
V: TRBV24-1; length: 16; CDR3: CATSDTGTGAADTQYF
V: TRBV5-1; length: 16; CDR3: CASSLDLRGAYYEQYF
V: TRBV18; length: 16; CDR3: CASSPQTSRNQETQYF
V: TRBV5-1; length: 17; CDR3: CASSYRTGMLSTDTQYF
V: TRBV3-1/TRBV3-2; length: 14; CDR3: CASSQLKGVAEAFF
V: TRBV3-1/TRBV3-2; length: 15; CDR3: CASSQAPGLAPEQYF
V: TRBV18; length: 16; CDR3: CASSPPNGGATDTQYF
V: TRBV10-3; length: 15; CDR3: CAISPAMGEVSEAFF
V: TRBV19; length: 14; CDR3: CASSIMRGNYGYTF
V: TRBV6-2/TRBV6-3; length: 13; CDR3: CASSWGPGDTQYF
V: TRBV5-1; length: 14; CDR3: CASSLGLYTGELFF
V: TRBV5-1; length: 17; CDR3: CASSLLGQGIGNTEAFF
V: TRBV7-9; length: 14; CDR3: CASSLVDLAGTQYF
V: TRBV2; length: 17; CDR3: CASRRLAGGPLSNEQFF
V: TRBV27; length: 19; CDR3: CASTLPPGTGGISVYEQYF
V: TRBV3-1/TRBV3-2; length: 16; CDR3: CASSPWITSVDNEQFF
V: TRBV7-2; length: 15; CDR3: CASGGGGVSGNTIYF
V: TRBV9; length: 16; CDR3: CASSVLAGGLADTQYF
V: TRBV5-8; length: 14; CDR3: CASSSGNLGETQYF
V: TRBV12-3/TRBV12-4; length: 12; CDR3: CASSLSPDTQYF
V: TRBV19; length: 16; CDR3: CASSIYLTGVGQPQHF
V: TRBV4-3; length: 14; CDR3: CASSQDSTDNGYTF
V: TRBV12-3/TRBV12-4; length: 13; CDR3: CASSFSVHYEQYF
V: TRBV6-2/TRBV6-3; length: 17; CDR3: CASSPTPLGTGQETQYF
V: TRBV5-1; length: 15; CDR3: CASSGRGTGIHEQYF
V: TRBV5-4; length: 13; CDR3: CASSIQGPYEQYF
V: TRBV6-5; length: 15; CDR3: CASSYIGGGANEQYF
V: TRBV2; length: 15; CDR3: CASSEGRRDIYGYTF
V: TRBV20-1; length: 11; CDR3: CSARVNNEQFF
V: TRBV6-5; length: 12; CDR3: CASSLRAGELFF
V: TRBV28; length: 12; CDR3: CASSLLSETQYF
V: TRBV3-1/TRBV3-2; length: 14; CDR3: CATAIRGQGEKLFF
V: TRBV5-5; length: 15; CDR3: CASSLRQGIAGELFF
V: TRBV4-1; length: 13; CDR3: CASSLTGNAEAFF
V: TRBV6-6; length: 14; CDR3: CASSRDRENTEAFF
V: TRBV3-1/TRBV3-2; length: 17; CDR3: CASSQRLAGGPGGELFF
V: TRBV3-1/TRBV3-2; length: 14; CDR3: CASSPTGARAEQYF
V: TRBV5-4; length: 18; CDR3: CASSLVLAGAGSTDTQYF
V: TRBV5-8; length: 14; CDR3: CASSLGHARETQYF
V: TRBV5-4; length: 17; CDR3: CASSPYPRGPSTDTQYF
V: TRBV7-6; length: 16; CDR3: CASSLSRINMNTEAFF
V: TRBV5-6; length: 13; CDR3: CASSWDRAYGYTF
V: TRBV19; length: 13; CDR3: CASNDRVRGEQYF
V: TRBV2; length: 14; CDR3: CASSESQGQETQYF
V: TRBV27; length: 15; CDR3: CASSLAGQGSYGYTF
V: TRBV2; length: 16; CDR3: CASMVQGLAGANVLTF
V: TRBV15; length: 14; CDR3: CATSPTLGTGELFF
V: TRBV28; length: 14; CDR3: CASTSGGSNQPQHF
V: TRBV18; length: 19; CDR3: CASSPQPVGSRTASYEQYF
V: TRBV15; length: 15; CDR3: CATSGGKGAGETQYF
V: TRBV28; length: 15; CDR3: CASSLRIAGRSPLHF
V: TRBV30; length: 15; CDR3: CAWSVYPGVEQPQHF
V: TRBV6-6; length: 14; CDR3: CASLQGPSNQPQHF